This TCR beta chain was recorded in a study of cytomegalovirus exposure and HLA in healthy donors. General study results and limits: From TCR beta sequences, most subjects' HLA-A and HLA-B alleles were reportedly predicted accurately. Common viral pathogens (according to a later analysis) appeared linked to several of the most significant clusters.

CDR3 length equals 13 residues. The V segment lost 6 bases and the J segment 2 bases; nucleotides outside the gene matches: 3. Germline assignment: CDR1 WNHNN and CDR2 SYGVQD (reference sequence). A multiplex PCR was run with 60 Vbeta primers and 13 Jbeta primers. Repertoires were generated with immunoSEQ multiplex PCR, while TCRdb's copy carries only in-frame clones and drops some. This table has 150,000 to 200,000 clones, 65% to 85% appearing once. This clone was detected a few times. The antigen is not known. The chain carries TRBV10-1 and TRBJ1-2; 7 bases line up with TRBD1. Sequenced sample: PBMCs. The origin of this receptor is a woman between 50 and 59 years old in good health and CMV-seropositive. CDR3: CASRRGGNYGYTF. The CDR3 region has the DNA TGCGCCAGCAGGCGAGGGGGCAACTATGGCTACACCTTC.